Each of the 3 T cell receptor beta chains below was sequenced from the same sample in a study of shared clonotypes between healthy human individuals. Assay: immunoSEQ multiplex PCR; the TCRdb copy retains only in-frame clones and omits some. The sample comprises roughly 2.5 million clones, around 90% of which are singletons, and about 0.13% rests with the top ten. The sequenced sample was naive CD4+ T cells sorted from blood. Subset given: CD45RA+ positively selected. These receptors originate from a man aged 18 to 30 in good health.

The chain is built from TRBV30 and TRBJ2-7; 9 nucleotides match TRBD2. The CDR3 loop spans 15 amino acids. The germline CDR1 and CDR2 sequences are GTSNPN and SVGIG (reference sequence). Losses at the gene ends were 0 bases for V and 2 bases for J; bases not matched to a gene: 5. CDR3 sequence reads: CAWSVGGRATYEQYF. CDR3 nucleotides: TGTGCCTGGAGTGTAGGCGGGAGGGCCACCTACGAGCAGTACTTC. The complete variable domain, with remaining parts taken from reference TRBV30 and TRBJ2-7, reads SQTIHQWPATLVQPVGSPLSLECTVEGTSNPNLYWYRQAAGRGLQLLFYSVGIGQISSEVPQNLSASRPQDRQFILSSKKLLLSDSGFYLCAWSVGGRATYEQYFGPGTRLTVT.

This clone has only one observation. V is TRBV7-3 and J is TRBJ2-1; 8 nucleotides line up with TRBD2. V dropped 5 bases and J dropped 9; count of bases not matched to a gene: 3. CDR1 and CDR2 (germline): SGHTA, FQGTGA. The CDR3 sequence is 12 residues long. CDR3 bases: TGTGCCAGCAGCAGGAGCGGGGGTGAGCAGTTCTTC. As protein: CASSRSGGEQFF.

V is TRBV5-5 and J is TRBJ2-3; 8 nucleotides match TRBD2. From germline, CDR1 is SGHKS and CDR2 YYEKEE (reference sequence). V shed 4 bases, J shed 3 bases, and the junction held 7 bases outside the gene matches. This CDR3 has 15 residues. CDR3 residues: CASSKAGAGTDTQYF. CDR3 bases: TGTGCCAGCAGCAAAGCGGGGGCCGGGACAGATACGCAGTATTTT.